The text below deals with one T cell receptor (beta chain). TCRdb's copy holds only in-frame clones and misses some; the assay was immunoSEQ multiplex PCR. The sample has 50,000 to 70,000 clones; approximately 91% are singletons. This sample is part of a study of OX40 agonist ivuxolimab in advanced cancers. In the study overall: All patients had ivuxolimab intravenously every 2 weeks at 0.01 to 10 mg/kg. Prior therapy, whether anti-PD-1, anti-PD-L1 or anti-CTLA-4, was allowed, and 40% had some.

V was shortened by 2 bases and J by 5 bases, with 8 bases between the two germline ends. This CDR3 spans 13 amino acids. CDR1 is SGHVS, CDR2 FQNEAQ, per germline. The J gene is TRBJ2-3, the V gene TRBV7-8; D is undetermined. The input for sequencing was CD4+ or CD8+ T cells sorted from blood, taken in a trial of the OX40 agonist ivuxolimab. This TCR derives from an adult with an advanced solid tumor such as melanoma, head and neck, liver or kidney cancer. CDR3 sequence: CASSLSTKDTQYF. The CDR3 coding sequence is TGTGCCAGCAGCTTATCGACGAAAGATACGCAGTATTTT.